Detailed here is one T cell receptor beta chain. Other DNA sequences within the sample encode an identical CDR3. This specimen comes from a study of cytomegalovirus exposure and HLA in healthy donors. Amplification used 60 Vbeta primers and 13 Jbeta primers. The table came from immunoSEQ multiplex PCR; TCRdb's copy has only in-frame clones and leaves some out. Seen in this sample are approximately 130,000 clones; the ten most common clones hold roughly 2%. With 0 bases removed from V and 1 base from J, the gap between germline ends came to 4 bases. The germline V gene encodes CDR1 SGHRS and CDR2 YFSETQ. The CDR3 covers 13 residues.

This chain uses TRBV5-1 with TRBJ1-1, with D uncertain. This TCR was recovered from a woman aged 55-69 years in good health and CMV-seronegative. Sequenced input: PBMCs. The CDR3 coding sequence is TGCGCCAGCAGCTTGGCGGGGAACACTGAAGCTTTCTTT. It translates to CASSLAGNTEAFF.